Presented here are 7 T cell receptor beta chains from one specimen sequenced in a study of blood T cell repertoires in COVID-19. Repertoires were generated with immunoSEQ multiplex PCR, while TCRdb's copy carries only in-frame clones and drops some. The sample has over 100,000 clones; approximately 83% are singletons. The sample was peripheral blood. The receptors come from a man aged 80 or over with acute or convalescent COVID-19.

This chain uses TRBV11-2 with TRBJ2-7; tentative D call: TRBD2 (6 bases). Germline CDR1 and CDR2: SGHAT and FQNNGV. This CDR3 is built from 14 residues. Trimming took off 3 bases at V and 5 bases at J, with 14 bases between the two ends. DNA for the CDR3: TGTGCCAGCAGCTTCTCTAGGGGCGGGGACGAGCAGTACTTC. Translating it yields CASSFSRGGDEQYF.

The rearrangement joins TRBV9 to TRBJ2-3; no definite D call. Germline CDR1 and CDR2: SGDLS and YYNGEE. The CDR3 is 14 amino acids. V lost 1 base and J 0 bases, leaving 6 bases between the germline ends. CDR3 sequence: CASSVFVSTDTQYF. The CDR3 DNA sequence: TGTGCCAGCAGCGTATTCGTTAGCACAGATACGCAGTATTTT.

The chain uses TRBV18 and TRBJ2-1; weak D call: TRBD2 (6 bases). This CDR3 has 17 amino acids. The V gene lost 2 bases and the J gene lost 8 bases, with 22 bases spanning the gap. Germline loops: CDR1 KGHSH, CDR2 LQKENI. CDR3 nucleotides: TGTGCCAGCTCACCATCCTCCCAGCGGGCGCCAGGGCATGAGCAGTTCTTC. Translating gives CASSPSSQRAPGHEQFF.

DNA of the CDR3: TGTGCCAGCAGCACGACTAGCGTTCCCCAAGAGACCCAGTACTTC. Residues: CASSTTSVPQETQYF. This chain joins TRBV9 and TRBJ2-5; 8 bases are a match to TRBD2. Germline values: CDR1 SGDLS, CDR2 YYNGEE. The CDR3 sequence is 15 residues long. V shed 4 bases and J 1 base; nucleotides not matched to a gene: 6.

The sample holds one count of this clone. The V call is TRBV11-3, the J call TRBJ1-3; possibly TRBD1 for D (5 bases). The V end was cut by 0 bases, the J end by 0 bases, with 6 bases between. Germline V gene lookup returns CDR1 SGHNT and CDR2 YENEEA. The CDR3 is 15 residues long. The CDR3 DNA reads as TGTGCCAGCAGCTTAGATGACAGCTCTGGAAACACCATATATTTT. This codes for CASSLDDSSGNTIYF.

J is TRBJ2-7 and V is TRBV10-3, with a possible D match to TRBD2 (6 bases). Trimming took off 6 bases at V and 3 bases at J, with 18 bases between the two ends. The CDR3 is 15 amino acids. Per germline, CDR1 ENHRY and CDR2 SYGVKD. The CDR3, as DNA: TGTGCCATCAGGGGGGGACTCGCGGGAATCTACGAGCAGTACTTC. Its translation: CAIRGGLAGIYEQYF.

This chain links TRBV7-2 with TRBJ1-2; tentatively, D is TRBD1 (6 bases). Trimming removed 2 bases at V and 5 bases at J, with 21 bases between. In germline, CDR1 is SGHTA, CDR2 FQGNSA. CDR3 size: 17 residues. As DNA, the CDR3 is TGTGCCAGCAGCTTACCCGGGGGGCAGGGGTTTTTGTATGGCTACACCTTC. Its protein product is CASSLPGGQGFLYGYTF.